This TCR beta chain was found in a study of T cells after yellow fever vaccination. Whole-study context: Fractions of limited cellularity were prepared by means of SMART-Seq v4 Ultra Low Input.

Broader study findings: Few clonotypes appeared in both CD4 and CD8 compartments. FACS-sorted repertoires might harbor abundant contaminating clonotypes from the bulk population.

The TCR cDNA carried a universal primer site and UMIs from 5'RACE template switching. A single record per CDR3 protein comes from TCRdb applying MiXCR to the 5' RACE reads. The profile shows around 340,000 distinct CDR3 sequences, 8.7% of them singletons. Per the germline V gene, CDR1 is LNHDA and CDR2 is SQIVND (reference sequence). The CDR3 sequence is 15 residues long. V was cut by 2 bases and J by 4 bases, with 12 bases left in between. This clonotype appeared a few times. Its antigen is unidentified. This chain uses TRBV19 with TRBJ2-4; tentative D call: TRBD1 (5 bases). This TCR came from a man younger than 35 who received the YFV17D yellow fever vaccine. The source was PBMCs, collected on the day of the first yellow fever vaccination. Written as DNA, the CDR3 is TGTGCCAGTAGTATAAGGCCCAGGGATAAAAACATTCAGTACTTC. Protein: CASSIRPRDKNIQYF.